Listed below are T cell receptor beta chains from one sample, sequenced in a study of T-cell reconstitution after alpha-beta-depleted transplantation in children. In TCRdb, the PCR reads were re-called with MiXCR into one record per CDR3 protein. The sample contains about 870,000 distinct CDR3 sequences, roughly 15% of which appear only once. The sequencing used PBMCs, mostly from graft donor cells, collected 360 days after TCRalphabeta/CD19-depleted stem cell transplant. All receptors derive from a male patient younger than 18 who had a stem cell transplant for acute lymphoblastic leukemia, so the T cells may come from the graft donor. Both conserved end residues are part of each CDR3.

V | CDR3
TRBV6-5 | CASSYGRIHNSPLHF
TRBV29-1 | CSVVRGTYQETQYF
TRBV24-1 | CATSEGTQNTGELFF
TRBV27 | CASRPRGGDEEKLFF
TRBV7-9 | CASSFLRLPNEQFF
TRBV2 | CASRHGLAENTDTQYF
TRBV11-3 | CASSSGWETEAFF
TRBV9 | CASSDGGEQYF
TRBV20-1 | CSANPRDRVNQPQHF
TRBV5-6 | CASSPEGGARTEAFF
TRBV29-1 | CSVEGGLLSSYNEQFF
TRBV6-1 | CASSGTTGYNEKLFF
TRBV5-1 | CASSLESGYGYTF
TRBV23-1 | CASNSHPGPSTDTQYF
TRBV2 | CASSEARASGANVLTF
TRBV3-1 | CASSQAGSWENEQFF
TRBV2 | CASRHPGTSVTGELFF
TRBV21-1 | CASSKLRRDPRPYEQYF
TRBV20-1 | CSARPTGMRDNEQFF
TRBV21-1 | CASSKEGPSGNTIYF
TRBV5-1 | CASSLLFDEQYF
TRBV18 | CASSPVGQGINEQFF
TRBV6-1 | CASSPSVGAGYGYTF
TRBV5-6 | CASRAVAGGRRYF
TRBV11-1 | CASSPRWTSGRKRAFQETQYF
TRBV12-3/TRBV12-4 | CASSYGQGRTDTQYF
TRBV20-1 | CSAPLAGLYEQYF
TRBV29-1 | CSVFRGGWTDTQYF
TRBV18 | CASSVQGGNTEAFF
TRBV12-3/TRBV12-4 | CASTFKVYKSYEQYF
TRBV11-2 | CASSPMNSPLHF
TRBV19 | CASSKGSGRNQPQHF
TRBV20-1 | CSARGGRQGLYEQYF
TRBV27 | CASSFHARGEQYF
TRBV20-1 | CSAREGGLEQYF
TRBV7-9 | CASSLGSGLQETQYF
TRBV10-3 | CAISEGAGELFF
TRBV15 | CATSRGGARANYGYTF
TRBV10-3 | CAISAGQGGSNQPQHF
TRBV27 | CASSFNVLTF
TRBV12-3/TRBV12-4 | CASSSREGGLSGYTF
TRBV28 | CASNSPIVRYEQFF